This TCR beta chain was identified in a study of CD8 T cells in ankylosing spondylitis (dated by TCRdb to the late 2010s). Background for the entire study: To find TCR variants linked to disease, the study profiled T cell receptor beta repertoires in ankylosing spondylitis patients and healthy donors. In total, the full study cohort was made up of some 110 healthy donors and some 26 ankylosing spondylitis patients. Peripheral blood was sampled, and synovial fluid was additionally collected from ankylosing spondylitis patients. The paper as a whole reports these results and caveats: The disease-linked clones had a CD8+ phenotype and were found at relatively low frequencies in peripheral blood. The disease-linked clones were reported as significantly enriched in matched synovial fluid samples from ankylosing spondylitis patients. Blood from ankylosing spondylitis patients appeared to be characterized by a TCR beta motif composed of under 10 highly homologous amino acid variants. Some motif variants had previously been reported in the synovial fluid and blood of reactive arthritis patients, which suggests shared mechanisms of disease initiation.

Details on this clonotype: No cognate antigen has been identified for it. No base quality values were provided; no much bigger clone lies one nucleotide off.

The sequencer was an Illumina HiSeq 2500. TCR beta libraries were prepared by quantitative 5'-RACE with molecular barcodes. In the original analysis: Disease-linked TCR variants were identified with a new computational method built on a probabilistic model of VDJ rearrangement. The public reads were run again by TCRdb, first through fastp at Q25 and then through MiXCR, and only productive beta chains were kept. Under each unique CDR3 protein, matching rows form one entry showing the most common genes and DNA. The V and J calls here are based on TCRdb, not the publication. Present in this sample are 470,000 or so distinct CDR3 sequences, around 26% of which were seen just once. Roughly 0.9% of the sample rests with the top ten. The CDR3 contains 14 residues, cysteine and phenylalanine counted. Of the read, only the CDR3 DNA is kept; its 42 bases are in frame from base 1. The germline V gene supplies CDR1 SQVTM and CDR2 ANQGSEA. V is cut by 4 bases and J by 4 bases, and the space between the germline ends is 16 bases.

Source material: blood, either unsorted or a sorted T cell fraction (not recorded which). Recombination connected TRBV29-1 to TRBJ1-1, with the D segment identity uncertain. This receptor was taken from a male donor with ankylosing spondylitis. This receptor carries the CDR3 CSVVRVRIGTEAFF. The nucleotide sequence is given as TGCAGCGTTGTTAGGGTGCGGATTGGCACTGAAGCTTTCTTT.